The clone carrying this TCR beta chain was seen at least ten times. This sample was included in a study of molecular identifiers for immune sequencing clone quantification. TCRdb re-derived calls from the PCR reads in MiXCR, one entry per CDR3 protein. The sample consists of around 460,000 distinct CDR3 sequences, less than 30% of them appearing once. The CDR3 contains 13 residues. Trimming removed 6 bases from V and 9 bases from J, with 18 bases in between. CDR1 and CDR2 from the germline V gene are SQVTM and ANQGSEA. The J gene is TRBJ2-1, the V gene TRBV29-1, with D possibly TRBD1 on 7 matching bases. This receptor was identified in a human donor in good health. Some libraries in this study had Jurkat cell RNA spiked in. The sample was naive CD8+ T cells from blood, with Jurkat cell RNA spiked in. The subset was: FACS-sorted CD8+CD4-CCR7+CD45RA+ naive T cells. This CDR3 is CSVGGQGDGEQFF. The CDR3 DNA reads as TGCAGCGTCGGAGGGCAGGGGGACGGTGAGCAGTTCTTC.